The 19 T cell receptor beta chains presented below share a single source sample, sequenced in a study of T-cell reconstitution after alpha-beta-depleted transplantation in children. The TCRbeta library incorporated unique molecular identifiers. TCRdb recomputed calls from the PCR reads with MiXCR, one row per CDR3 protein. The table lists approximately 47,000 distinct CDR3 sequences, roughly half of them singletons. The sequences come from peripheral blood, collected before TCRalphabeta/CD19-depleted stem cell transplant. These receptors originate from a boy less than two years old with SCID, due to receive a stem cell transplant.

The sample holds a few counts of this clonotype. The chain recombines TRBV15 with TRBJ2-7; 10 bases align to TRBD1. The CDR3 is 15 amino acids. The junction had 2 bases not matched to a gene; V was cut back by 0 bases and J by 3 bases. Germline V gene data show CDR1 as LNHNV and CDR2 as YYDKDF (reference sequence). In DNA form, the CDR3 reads TGTGCCACCAGCAGAGATCGGACAGGGGGCTACGAGCAGTACTTC. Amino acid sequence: CATSRDRTGGYEQYF.

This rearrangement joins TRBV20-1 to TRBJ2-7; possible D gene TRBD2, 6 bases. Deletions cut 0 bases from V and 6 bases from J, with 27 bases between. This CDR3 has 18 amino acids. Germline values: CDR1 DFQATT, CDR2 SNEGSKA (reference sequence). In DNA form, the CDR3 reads TGCAGTGCTAGAGATTCCGGGCGCGGGGCAACGGGTTGGGTCGAGCAGTACTTC. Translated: CSARDSGRGATGWVEQYF.

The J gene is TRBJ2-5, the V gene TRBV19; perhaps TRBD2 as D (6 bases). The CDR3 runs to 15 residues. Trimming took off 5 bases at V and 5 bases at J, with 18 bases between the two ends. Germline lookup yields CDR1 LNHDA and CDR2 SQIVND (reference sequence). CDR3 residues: CASSDGTSGRETQYF. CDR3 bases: TGTGCCAGTAGTGACGGGACCAGCGGGCGGGAGACCCAGTACTTC. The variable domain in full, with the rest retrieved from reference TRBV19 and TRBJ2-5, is DGGITQSPKYLFRKEGQNVTLSCEQNLNHDAMYWYRQDPGQGLRLIYYSQIVNDFQKGDIAEGYSVSREKKESFPLTVTSAQKNPTAFYLCASSDGTSGRETQYFGPGTRLLVL.

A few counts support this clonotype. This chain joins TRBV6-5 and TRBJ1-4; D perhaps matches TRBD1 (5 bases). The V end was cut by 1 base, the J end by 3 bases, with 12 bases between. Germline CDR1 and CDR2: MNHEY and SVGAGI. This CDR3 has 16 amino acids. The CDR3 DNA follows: TGTGCCAGCAGTTACTTGCCGGGACTGCCTAATGAAAAACTGTTTTTT. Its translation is CASSYLPGLPNEKLFF.

The CDR3 region is CATSRDSHSTDTQYF. Written as DNA, the CDR3 is TGTGCCACCAGCAGAGATTCGCACAGCACAGATACGCAGTATTTT. The rearrangement links TRBV15 to TRBJ2-3; D not resolved. CDR1 is LNHNV, CDR2 YYDKDF, per germline (reference sequence). V was trimmed by 0 bases and J by 0 bases, leaving 7 bases between them. CDR3 size: 15 residues.

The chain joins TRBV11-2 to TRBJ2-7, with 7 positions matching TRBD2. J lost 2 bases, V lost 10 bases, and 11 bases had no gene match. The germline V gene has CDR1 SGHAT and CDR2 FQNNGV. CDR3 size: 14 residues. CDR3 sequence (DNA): TGTGCCACCGCCCTTTGGGGGGGAGCCTACGAGCAGTACTTC. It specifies CATALWGGAYEQYF.

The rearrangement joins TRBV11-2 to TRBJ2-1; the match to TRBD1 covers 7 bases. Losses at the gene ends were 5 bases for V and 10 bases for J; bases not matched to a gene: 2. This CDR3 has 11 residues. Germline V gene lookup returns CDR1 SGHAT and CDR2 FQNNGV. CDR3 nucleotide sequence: TGTGCCAGCAGCAAGGGGGCAGAGCAGTTCTTC. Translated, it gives CASSKGAEQFF.

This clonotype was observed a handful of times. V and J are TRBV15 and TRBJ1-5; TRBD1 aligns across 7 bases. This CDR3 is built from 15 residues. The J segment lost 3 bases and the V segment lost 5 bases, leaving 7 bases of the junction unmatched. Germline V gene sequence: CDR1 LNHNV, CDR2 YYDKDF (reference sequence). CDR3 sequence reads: CATSDRAGDNQPQHF. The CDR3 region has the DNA TGTGCCACCAGCGACAGGGCAGGCGACAATCAGCCCCAGCATTTT.

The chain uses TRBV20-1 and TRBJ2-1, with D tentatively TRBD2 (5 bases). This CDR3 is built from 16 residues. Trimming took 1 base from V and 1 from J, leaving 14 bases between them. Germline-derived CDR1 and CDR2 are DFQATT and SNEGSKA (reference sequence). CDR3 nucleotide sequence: TGCAGTGCTAGAGTGGGTGAGGGTGCTTCCTACAATGAGCAGTTCTTC. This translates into CSARVGEGASYNEQFF.

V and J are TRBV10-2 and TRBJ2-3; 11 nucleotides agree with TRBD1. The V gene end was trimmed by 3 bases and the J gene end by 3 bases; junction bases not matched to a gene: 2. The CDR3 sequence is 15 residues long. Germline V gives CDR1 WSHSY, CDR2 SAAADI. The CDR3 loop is CASSDRDRGTDTQYF. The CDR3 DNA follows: TGCGCCAGCAGTGACCGGGACAGGGGGACAGATACGCAGTATTTT.

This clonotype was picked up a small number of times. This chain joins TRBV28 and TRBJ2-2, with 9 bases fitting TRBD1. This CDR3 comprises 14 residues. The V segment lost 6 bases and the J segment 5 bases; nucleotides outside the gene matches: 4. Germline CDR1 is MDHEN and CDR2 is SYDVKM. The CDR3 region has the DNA TGTGCCAGCAGAACAGGGGGCGAAACCGGGGAGCTGTTTTTT. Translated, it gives CASRTGGETGELFF. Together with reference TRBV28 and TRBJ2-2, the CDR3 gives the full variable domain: DVKVTQSSRYLVKRTGEKVFLECVQDMDHENMFWYRQDPGLGLRLIYFSYDVKMKEKGDIPEGYSVSREKKERFSLILESASTNQTSMYLCASRTGGETGELFFGEGSRLTVL.

This chain's CDR3 is CASSLAWGAGDTEAFF. The CDR3 region has the DNA TGTGCCAGCAGCTTAGCGTGGGGGGCAGGCGACACTGAAGCTTTCTTT. J is TRBJ1-1 and V is TRBV7-9, with D perhaps matching TRBD1 (6 bases). V gave up 0 bases and J gave up 3 bases, with 14 bases separating them. This CDR3 comprises 16 residues. Germline values: CDR1 SEHNR, CDR2 FQNEAQ (reference sequence). The full variable domain, rest sourced from reference TRBV7-9 and TRBJ1-1, is DTGVSQNPRHKITKRGQNVTFRCDPISEHNRLYWYRQTLGQGPEFLTYFQNEAQLEKSRLLSDRFSAERPKGSFSTLEIQRTEQGDSAMYLCASSLAWGAGDTEAFFGQGTRLTVV.

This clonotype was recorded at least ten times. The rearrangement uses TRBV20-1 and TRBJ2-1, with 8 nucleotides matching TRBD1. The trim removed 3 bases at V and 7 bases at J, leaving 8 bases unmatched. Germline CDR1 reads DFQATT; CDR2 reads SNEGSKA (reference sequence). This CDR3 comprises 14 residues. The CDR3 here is CSASLTGDRNEQFF. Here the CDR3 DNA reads TGCAGTGCTAGCCTGACAGGGGATAGGAATGAGCAGTTCTTC.

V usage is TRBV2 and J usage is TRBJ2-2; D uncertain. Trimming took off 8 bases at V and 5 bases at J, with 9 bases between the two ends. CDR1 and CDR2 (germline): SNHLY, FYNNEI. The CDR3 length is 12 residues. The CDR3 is CASAIFTGELFF. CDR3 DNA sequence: TGTGCCAGCGCCATCTTTACCGGGGAGCTGTTTTTT.

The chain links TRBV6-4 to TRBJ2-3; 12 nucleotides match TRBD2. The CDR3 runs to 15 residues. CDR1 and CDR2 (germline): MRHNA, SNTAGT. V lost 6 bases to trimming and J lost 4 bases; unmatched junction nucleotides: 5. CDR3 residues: CASSPSGGAADTQYF. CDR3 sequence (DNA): TGTGCCAGCAGCCCTAGCGGGGGGGCCGCAGATACGCAGTATTTT.

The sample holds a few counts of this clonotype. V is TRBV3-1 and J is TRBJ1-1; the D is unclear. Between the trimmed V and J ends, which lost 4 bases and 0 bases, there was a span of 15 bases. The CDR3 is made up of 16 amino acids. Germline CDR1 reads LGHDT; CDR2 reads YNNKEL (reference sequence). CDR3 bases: TGTGCCAGCAGCCCCCTAGGAGGAAACATGAACACTGAAGCTTTCTTT. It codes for CASSPLGGNMNTEAFF.

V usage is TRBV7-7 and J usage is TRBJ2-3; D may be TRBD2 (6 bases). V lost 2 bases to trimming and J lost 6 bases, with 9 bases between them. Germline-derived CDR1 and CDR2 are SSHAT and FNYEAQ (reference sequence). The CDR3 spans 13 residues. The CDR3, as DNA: TGTGCCAGCAGCTTATCGGCGGGGGATACGCAGTATTTT. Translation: CASSLSAGDTQYF.

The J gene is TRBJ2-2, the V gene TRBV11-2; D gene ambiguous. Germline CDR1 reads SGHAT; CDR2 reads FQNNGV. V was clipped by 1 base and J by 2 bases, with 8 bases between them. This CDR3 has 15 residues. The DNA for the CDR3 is TGTGCCAGCAGCTTAGGGGCAGCTAACACCGGGGAGCTGTTTTTT. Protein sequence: CASSLGAANTGELFF.

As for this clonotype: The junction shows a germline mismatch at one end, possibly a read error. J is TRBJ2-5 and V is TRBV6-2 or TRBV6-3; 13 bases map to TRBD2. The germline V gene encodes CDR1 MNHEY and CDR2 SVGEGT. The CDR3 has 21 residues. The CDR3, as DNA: TGTGCCAGCAGCTACTCCGGGACAGGGGGACGACTAGCGGGGGGCGGGGAGACCCAGTACTTC. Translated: CASSYSGTGGRLAGGGETQYF.